Below are 26 T cell receptor beta chains sequenced from a single sample in a study of T cell changes during pregnancy in multiple sclerosis. TCRdb keeps only in-frame clones here, not all; method: immunoSEQ multiplex PCR. The table shows some 28,000 clones, with under 95% occurring only once. The sample consisted of CD8+ T cells from peripheral blood mononuclear cells, taken before pregnancy. These receptors originate from a female donor with multiple sclerosis, enrolled in a pregnancy study.

The V call is TRBV7-3, the J call TRBJ2-1; 7 bases align to TRBD1. The CDR3 runs 13 residues. Germline CDR1 reads SGHTA; CDR2 reads FQGTGA. The V gene end was trimmed by 2 bases and the J gene end by 9 bases; junction bases not matched to a gene: 4. CDR3 nucleotides: TGTGCCAGCAGCTTACTAGGGGGCAGTGAGCAGTTCTTC. It codes for CASSLLGGSEQFF.

V usage is TRBV7-9 and J usage is TRBJ2-7, with TRBD2 as a possible D gene (6 bases). The length of the CDR3 is 14 residues. V shed 3 bases and J shed 4 bases, with 13 bases lying between them. Looked up from germline, CDR1 is SEHNR and CDR2 is FQNEAQ (reference sequence). The CDR3 sequence: CASSFPGAAYEQYF. The CDR3 DNA is TGTGCCAGCAGCTTTCCGGGAGCGGCTTACGAGCAGTACTTC.

About this clone: The sample holds other DNA sequences that translate to the same CDR3. The V call is TRBV15, the J call TRBJ1-5; TRBD1 aligns across 8 bases. The CDR3 contains 14 residues. Losses at the gene ends were 0 bases for V and 7 bases for J; bases not matched to a gene: 2. Germline loops: CDR1 LNHNV, CDR2 YYDKDF (reference sequence). The CDR3 DNA reads TGTGCCACCAGCAGAGATCGACAGGGGCAGCCCCAGCATTTT. Translated: CATSRDRQGQPQHF.

The rearrangement uses TRBV5-1 and TRBJ2-3, with D perhaps matching TRBD1 (5 bases). This CDR3 region has 12 residues. From germline, CDR1 is SGHRS and CDR2 YFSETQ. V lost 5 bases and J lost 4, with 8 bases in between. In DNA, the CDR3 is TGCGCCAGCAGGGGGCAGGCAGATACGCAGTATTTT. This encodes CASRGQADTQYF. Supplemented by reference TRBV5-1 and TRBJ2-3, the full variable domain reads KAGVTQTPRYLIKTRGQQVTLSCSPISGHRSVSWYQQTPGQGLQFLFEYFSETQRNKGNFPGRFSGRQFSNSRSEMNVSTLELGDSALYLCASRGQADTQYFGPGTRLTVL.

J is TRBJ2-2 and V is TRBV27; D uncertain. This CDR3 spans 13 amino acids. Germline CDR1 MNHEY, CDR2 SMNVEV (reference sequence). V lost 4 bases and J lost 3, with 6 bases in between. CDR3 sequence reads: CASSSSDTGELFF. Written as DNA, the CDR3 is TGTGCCAGCAGTTCTTCAGACACCGGGGAGCTGTTTTTT.

The rearrangement links TRBV19 to TRBJ2-7; TRBD1 is a possible D gene (5 bases). Trimming left V 4 bases short and J 2 bases short, with 18 bases between. The length of the CDR3 is 16 residues. Germline-derived CDR1 and CDR2 are LNHDA and SQIVND (reference sequence). CDR3 coding DNA: TGTGCCAGTAGTACCCGGACATGGGCTGGGGCCTACGAGCAGTACTTC. It is translated as CASSTRTWAGAYEQYF.

The chain couples TRBV27 to TRBJ2-1, with TRBD1 identical over 7 bases. V shed 0 bases, J shed 10 bases, and the junction held 9 bases outside the gene matches. The CDR3 sequence is 15 residues long. Germline V gene data show CDR1 as MNHEY and CDR2 as SMNVEV (reference sequence). The CDR3 region has the DNA TGTGCCAGCAGTTTATCGGTTACAGGGGATCTGGAGCAGTTCTTC. Its translation: CASSLSVTGDLEQFF.

This chain joins TRBV7-2 and TRBJ2-7; D may be TRBD1 (6 bases). Germline V gives CDR1 SGHTA, CDR2 FQGNSA. The V end lost 5 bases, the J end lost 4 bases, and 18 bases lay between the germline ends. This CDR3 contains 15 residues. In DNA, the CDR3 is TGTGCCAGCAGCGTTAGAAGGACAGCGATTTACGAGCAGTACTTC. Its protein is CASSVRRTAIYEQYF. The full variable domain, completed using reference TRBV7-2 and TRBJ2-7, is GAGVSQSPSNKVTEKGKDVELRCDPISGHTALYWYRQSLGQGLEFLIYFQGNSAPDKSGLPSDRFSAERTGGSVSTLTIQRTQQEDSAVYLCASSVRRTAIYEQYFGPGTRLTVT.

J is TRBJ2-7 and V is TRBV18, with D possibly TRBD1 on 6 matching bases. The V gene's germline CDR1 is KGHSH and CDR2 LQKENI. Trimming cost V 2 bases and J 3 bases, with 14 bases left between them. The CDR3 is made up of 15 amino acids. CDR3 DNA: TGTGCCAGCTCACCAGTACGGGACACCCTCTACGAGCAGTACTTC. Protein product: CASSPVRDTLYEQYF.

V is TRBV6-5 and J is TRBJ2-7; possible D gene TRBD2, 6 bases. CDR3 length: 16 amino acids. CDR1 and CDR2 from the germline V gene are MNHEY and SVGAGI. Trimming pared 0 bases from V and 0 bases from J, leaving 12 bases between. CDR3 sequence reads: CASSYSWASDSYEQYF. CDR3 nucleotide sequence: TGTGCCAGCAGTTACTCGTGGGCTAGCGACTCCTACGAGCAGTACTTC.

This clone occurred a few times. This chain uses TRBV9 with TRBJ1-2, with D possibly matching TRBD1 (6 bases). With 3 bases removed from V and 1 base from J, the gap between germline ends came to 10 bases. Germline V gene data show CDR1 as SGDLS and CDR2 as YYNGEE. This CDR3 has 14 amino acids. CDR3 loop: CASSDSGVNYGYTF. In nucleotides, the CDR3 is TGTGCCAGCAGCGACTCAGGGGTTAACTATGGCTACACCTTC.

The V and J genes are TRBV19 and TRBJ1-5; 7 positions match TRBD1. The germline gives CDR1 LNHDA, CDR2 SQIVND (reference sequence). With 4 bases clipped from V and 6 bases from J, the junction kept 12 bases outside the gene matches. The CDR3 spans 16 residues. CDR3 nucleotide sequence: TGTGCCAGTAGTACCGTAGGGACAGTAAACCTTCAGCCCCAGCATTTT. The encoded protein is CASSTVGTVNLQPQHF.

This clone was found once. This chain joins TRBV11-2 and TRBJ2-4; D remains unclear. CDR3 length equals 14 residues. The V end lost 0 bases, the J end lost 8 bases, and 11 bases lay between the germline ends. The germline V gene encodes CDR1 SGHAT and CDR2 FQNNGV. The CDR3 nucleotides are TGTGCCAGCAGCTTAGAGAGCCCTCGAGACATTCAGTACTTC. Its protein product is CASSLESPRDIQYF.

This clone was found once. This sequence joins TRBV7-8 and TRBJ1-1; 8 bases align to TRBD1. V gave up 5 bases and J gave up 1 base; unmatched junction bases: 6. Germline V gene lookup returns CDR1 SGHVS and CDR2 FQNEAQ. The CDR3 has 15 amino acids. The CDR3 bases are TGTGCCAGCAGCGAAAGACAGGGGCGGAACACTGAAGCTTTCTTT. Protein: CASSERQGRNTEAFF.

DNA for the CDR3: TGTGCCAGCAGTGAAGGCGGCGGCATGAACACTGAAGCTTTCTTT. This encodes CASSEGGGMNTEAFF. The J gene is TRBJ1-1, the V gene TRBV6-1; D is ambiguous. The CDR3 has 15 residues. Trimming left V 1 base short and J 0 bases short, with 9 bases between. From germline, CDR1 is MNHNS and CDR2 SASEGT.

The V gene is TRBV4-1, the J gene TRBJ2-5, with TRBD2 identical over 7 bases. In germline, CDR1 is MGHRA, CDR2 YSYEKL. This CDR3 is built from 15 residues. V shed 3 bases, J shed 5 bases, and the junction held 9 bases outside the gene matches. The chain's CDR3 is CASSQVLASLETQYF. The CDR3 bases are TGCGCCAGCAGCCAGGTACTAGCGAGCTTGGAGACCCAGTACTTC.

This chain joins TRBV6-5 and TRBJ1-2, with D possibly TRBD1 on 5 matching bases. Germline assignment: CDR1 MNHEY and CDR2 SVGAGI. Trimming shortened V by 3 bases and J by 7 bases, and 9 bases separated the two germline ends. CDR3 length: 12 residues. The CDR3 sequence: CASSYIGGGYTF. CDR3 DNA: TGTGCCAGCAGTTATATCGGGGGTGGCTACACCTTC.

The genes are TRBV14 and TRBJ2-3; 10 positions agree with TRBD2. The V segment lost 2 bases and the J segment 4 bases; nucleotides outside the gene matches: 9. The CDR3 has 17 amino acids. Germline lookup yields CDR1 SGHDN and CDR2 FVKESK. This CDR3 reads CASSQWALAGVADTQYF. CDR3 nucleotides: TGTGCCAGCAGCCAATGGGCTCTAGCGGGAGTGGCAGATACGCAGTATTTT.

The chain couples TRBV6-1 to TRBJ2-5; 11 bases agree with TRBD1. This CDR3 comprises 15 residues. V lost 3 bases to trimming and J lost 5 bases; unmatched junction nucleotides: 5. The germline V gene encodes CDR1 MNHNS and CDR2 SASEGT. The CDR3 here is CASSEGQGDVETQYF. The CDR3 nucleotides are TGTGCCAGCAGTGAGGGACAGGGGGACGTGGAGACCCAGTACTTC.

The chain joins TRBV4-3 to TRBJ1-6; TRBD1 might be the D (6 bases). The CDR3 runs to 17 residues. Germline CDR1 reads LGHNA; CDR2 reads YSLEER. V shed 0 bases and J shed 7 bases, with 16 bases lying between them. The CDR3 sequence is CASSQDSVGARNSPLHF. The CDR3 coding sequence is TGCGCCAGCAGCCAAGATAGTGTGGGGGCAAGAAATTCACCCCTCCACTTT.

The chain uses TRBV7-9 and TRBJ2-7; D gene unclear. CDR3 length: 13 residues. Germline CDR1 reads SEHNR; CDR2 reads FQNEAQ (reference sequence). Trimming shortened V by 1 base and J by 8 bases, and 12 bases separated the two germline ends. CDR3 bases: TGTGCCAGCAGCTTAGGTGCCATGGAGCAGCAGTACTTC. This sequence encodes CASSLGAMEQQYF.

The rearrangement links TRBV11-1 to TRBJ2-3; possible D gene TRBD2, 6 bases. The CDR3 is 14 residues long. Trimming stripped 10 bases from V and 4 bases from J, with 18 bases between. The germline gives CDR1 SGHAT, CDR2 FQDESV (reference sequence). This CDR3 reads CATAGDPGADTQYF. The CDR3 DNA sequence: TGTGCCACCGCCGGAGACCCGGGGGCAGATACGCAGTATTTT.

The chain has TRBV21-1 and TRBJ1-6. TRBV21-1 is a listed pseudogene. The CDR3 is made up of 15 amino acids. CDR3 protein: CAGPPGEDKNSPLHF. The CDR3 DNA is TGTGCCGGCCCCCCGGGGGAGGATAAGAATTCACCCCTCCACTTT.

The chain recombines TRBV6-4 with TRBJ2-2; D not certain. This CDR3 region has 15 residues. Germline V gene lookup returns CDR1 MRHNA and CDR2 SNTAGT. V lost 5 bases and J lost 1, with 11 bases in between. The CDR3: CASSLTPGNTGELFF. For the CDR3, the DNA is TGTGCCAGCAGTCTAACGCCGGGGAACACCGGGGAGCTGTTTTTT.

The rearrangement joins TRBV5-1 to TRBJ2-7; D gene uncertain. The V gene's germline CDR1 is SGHRS and CDR2 YFSETQ. Trimming shortened V by 0 bases and J by 0 bases, and 7 bases separated the two germline ends. The CDR3 totals 14 residues. As DNA, the CDR3 is TGCGCCAGCAGCTTGGCACAGAGCTCCTACGAGCAGTACTTC. This gives the protein CASSLAQSSYEQYF.

J is TRBJ2-1 and V is TRBV15; 10 positions match TRBD2. V shed 4 bases, J shed 7 bases, and the junction held 7 bases outside the gene matches. This CDR3 has 15 amino acids. The germline V gene encodes CDR1 LNHNV and CDR2 YYDKDF (reference sequence). CDR3 region: CATSTRLAGENEQFF. In nucleotides, the CDR3 is TGTGCCACCAGCACCCGACTAGCGGGTGAAAATGAGCAGTTCTTC. Combining the CDR3 with reference TRBV15 and TRBJ2-1 gives the whole variable domain DAMVIQNPRYQVTQFGKPVTLSCSQTLNHNVMYWYQQKSSQAPKLLFHYYDKDFNNEADTPDNFQSRRPNTSFCFLDIRSPGLGDTAMYLCATSTRLAGENEQFFGPGTRLTVL.